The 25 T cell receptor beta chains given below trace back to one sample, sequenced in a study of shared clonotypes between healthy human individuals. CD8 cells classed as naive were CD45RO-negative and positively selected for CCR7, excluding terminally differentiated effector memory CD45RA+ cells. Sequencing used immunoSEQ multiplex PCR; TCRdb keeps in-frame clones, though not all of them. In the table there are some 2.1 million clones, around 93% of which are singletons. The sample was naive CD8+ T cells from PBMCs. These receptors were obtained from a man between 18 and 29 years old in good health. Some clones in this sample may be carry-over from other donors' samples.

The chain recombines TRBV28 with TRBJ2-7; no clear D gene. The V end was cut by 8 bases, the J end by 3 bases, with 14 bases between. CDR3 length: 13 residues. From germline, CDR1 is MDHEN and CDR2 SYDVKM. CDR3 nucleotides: TGTGCCAGCGGGAAGGGCAGATACTACGAGCAGTACTTC. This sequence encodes CASGKGRYYEQYF.

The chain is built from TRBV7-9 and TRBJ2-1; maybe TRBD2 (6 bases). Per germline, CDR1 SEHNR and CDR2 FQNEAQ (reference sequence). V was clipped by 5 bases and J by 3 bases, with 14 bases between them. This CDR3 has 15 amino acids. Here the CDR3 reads CASSAGGRGYNEQFF. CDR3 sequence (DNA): TGTGCCAGCAGCGCCGGGGGACGGGGCTACAATGAGCAGTTCTTC.

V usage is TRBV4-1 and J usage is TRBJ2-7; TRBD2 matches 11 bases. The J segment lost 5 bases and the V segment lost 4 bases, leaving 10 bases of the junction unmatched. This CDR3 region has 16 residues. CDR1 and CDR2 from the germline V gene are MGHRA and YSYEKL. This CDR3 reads CASSRPGGLAVHEQYF. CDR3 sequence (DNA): TGCGCCAGCAGCCGCCCGGGGGGACTAGCGGTCCACGAGCAGTACTTC.

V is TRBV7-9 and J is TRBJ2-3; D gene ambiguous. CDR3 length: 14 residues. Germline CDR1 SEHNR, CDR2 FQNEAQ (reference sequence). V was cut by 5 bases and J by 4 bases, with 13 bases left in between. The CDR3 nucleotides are TGTGCCAGCAGCCCTAGACGGGTTGCAGATACGCAGTATTTT. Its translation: CASSPRRVADTQYF.

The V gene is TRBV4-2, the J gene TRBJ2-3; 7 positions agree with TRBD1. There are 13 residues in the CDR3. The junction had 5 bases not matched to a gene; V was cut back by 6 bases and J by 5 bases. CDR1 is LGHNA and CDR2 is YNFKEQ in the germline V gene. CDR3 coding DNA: TGTGCCAGCAGACATACAGGGGAAGATACGCAGTATTTT. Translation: CASRHTGEDTQYF.

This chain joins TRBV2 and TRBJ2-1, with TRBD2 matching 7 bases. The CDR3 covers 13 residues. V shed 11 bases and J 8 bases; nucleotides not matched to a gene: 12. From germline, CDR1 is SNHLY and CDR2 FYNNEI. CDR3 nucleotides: TGTGCCCAGAGCGGGAACGCGTTGGATGAGCAGTTCTTC. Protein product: CAQSGNALDEQFF.

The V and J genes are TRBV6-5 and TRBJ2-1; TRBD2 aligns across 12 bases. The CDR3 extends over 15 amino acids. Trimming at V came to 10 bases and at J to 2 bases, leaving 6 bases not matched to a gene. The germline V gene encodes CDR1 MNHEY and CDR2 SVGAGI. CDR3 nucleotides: TGTGCCACTACGACTAGCGGGAGACCCTACAATGAGCAGTTCTTC. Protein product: CATTTSGRPYNEQFF.

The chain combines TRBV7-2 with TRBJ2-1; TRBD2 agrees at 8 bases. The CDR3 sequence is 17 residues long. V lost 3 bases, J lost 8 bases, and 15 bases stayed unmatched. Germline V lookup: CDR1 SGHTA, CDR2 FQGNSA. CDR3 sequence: CASSFDPGLEIGDEQFF. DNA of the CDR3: TGTGCCAGCAGCTTCGACCCGGGACTAGAGATAGGCGATGAGCAGTTCTTC. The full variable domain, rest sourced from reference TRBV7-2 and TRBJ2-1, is GAGVSQSPSNKVTEKGKDVELRCDPISGHTALYWYRQSLGQGLEFLIYFQGNSAPDKSGLPSDRFSAERTGGSVSTLTIQRTQQEDSAVYLCASSFDPGLEIGDEQFFGPGTRLTVL.

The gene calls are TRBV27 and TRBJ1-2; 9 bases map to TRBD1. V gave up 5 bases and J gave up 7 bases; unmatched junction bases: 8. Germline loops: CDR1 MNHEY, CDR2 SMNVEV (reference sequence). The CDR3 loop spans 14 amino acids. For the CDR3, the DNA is TGTGCCAGCAGTAGCCGGGACAGGGCTAGTGGCTACACCTTC. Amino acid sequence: CASSSRDRASGYTF.

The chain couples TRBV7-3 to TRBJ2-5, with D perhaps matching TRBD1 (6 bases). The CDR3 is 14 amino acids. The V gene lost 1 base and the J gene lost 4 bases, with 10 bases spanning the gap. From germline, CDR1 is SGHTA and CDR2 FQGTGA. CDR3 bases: TGTGCCAGCAGCTTAAACAGGGCGTCAGAGACCCAGTACTTC. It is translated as CASSLNRASETQYF.

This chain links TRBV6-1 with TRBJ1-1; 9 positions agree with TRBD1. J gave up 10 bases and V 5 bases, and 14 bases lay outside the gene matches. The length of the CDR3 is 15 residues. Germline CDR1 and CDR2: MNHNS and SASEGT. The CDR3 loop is CASSLPLQGAVGAFF. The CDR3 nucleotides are TGTGCCAGCAGTCTACCTTTACAGGGGGCCGTGGGAGCTTTCTTT.

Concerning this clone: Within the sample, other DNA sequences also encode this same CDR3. The CDR3 bases are TGTGCCAGCAGCTTAGCGGGGACTAGCGGGAGGATCTACAATGAGCAGTTCTTC. Protein sequence: CASSLAGTSGRIYNEQFF. The chain has TRBV7-6 and TRBJ2-1, with 15 bases matching TRBD2. This CDR3 contains 18 residues. The V gene end was trimmed by 0 bases and the J gene end by 3 bases; junction bases not matched to a gene: 3. Germline CDR1 and CDR2: SGHVS and FNYEAQ.

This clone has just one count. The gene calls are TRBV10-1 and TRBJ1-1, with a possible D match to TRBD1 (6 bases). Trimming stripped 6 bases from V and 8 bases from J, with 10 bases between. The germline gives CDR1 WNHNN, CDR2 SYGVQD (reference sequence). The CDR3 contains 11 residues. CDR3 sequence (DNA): TGCGCCAGCAGCGGGACAACGGAAGCTTTCTTT. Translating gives CASSGTTEAFF.

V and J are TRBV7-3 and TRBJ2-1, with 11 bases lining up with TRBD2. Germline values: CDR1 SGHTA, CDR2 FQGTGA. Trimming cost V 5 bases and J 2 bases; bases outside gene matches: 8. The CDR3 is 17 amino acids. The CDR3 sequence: CASSPGLAGSAYNEQFF. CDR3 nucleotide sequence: TGTGCCAGCAGCCCTGGACTAGCGGGTTCTGCCTACAATGAGCAGTTCTTC.

CDR3 sequence: CASSYSIQGALHEQYF. The CDR3 DNA reads TGTGCCAGCAGTTACTCGATACAGGGGGCCTTACACGAGCAGTACTTC. V gene TRBV6-5 combines with J gene TRBJ2-7, with TRBD1 matching 9 bases. Trimming removed 0 bases from V and 5 bases from J; junction bases left unmatched: 8. This CDR3 has 16 amino acids. The germline V gene encodes CDR1 MNHEY and CDR2 SVGAGI.

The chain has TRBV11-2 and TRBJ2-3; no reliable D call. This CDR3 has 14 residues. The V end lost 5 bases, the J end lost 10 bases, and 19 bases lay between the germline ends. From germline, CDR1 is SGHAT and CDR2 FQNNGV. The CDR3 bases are TGTGCCAGCAGCCGACGCTCGGGCAGACCCCCGCAGTATTTT. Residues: CASSRRSGRPPQYF.

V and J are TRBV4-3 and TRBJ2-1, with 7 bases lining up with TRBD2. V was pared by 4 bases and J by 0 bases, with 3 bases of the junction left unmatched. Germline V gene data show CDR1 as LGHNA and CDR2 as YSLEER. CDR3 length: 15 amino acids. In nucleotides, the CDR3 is TGCGCCAGCAGCCCTCCGGGGGGCTCCTACAATGAGCAGTTCTTC. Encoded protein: CASSPPGGSYNEQFF.

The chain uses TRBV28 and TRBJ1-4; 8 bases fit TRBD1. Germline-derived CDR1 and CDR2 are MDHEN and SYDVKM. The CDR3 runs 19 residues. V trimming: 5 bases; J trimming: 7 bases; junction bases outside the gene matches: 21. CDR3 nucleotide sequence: TGTGCCAGCAGTCCGAAACCCGCCGCGAGCAGGGGGCGCGTTGAAAAACTGTTTTTT. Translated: CASSPKPAASRGRVEKLFF.

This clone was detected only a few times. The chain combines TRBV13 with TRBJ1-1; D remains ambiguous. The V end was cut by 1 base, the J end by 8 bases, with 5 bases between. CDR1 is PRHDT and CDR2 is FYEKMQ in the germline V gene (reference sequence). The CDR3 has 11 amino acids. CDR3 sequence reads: CASSLAEEAFF. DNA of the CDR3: TGTGCCAGCAGCTTAGCCGAAGAAGCTTTCTTT. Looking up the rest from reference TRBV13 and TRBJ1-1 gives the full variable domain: AAGVIQSPRHLIKEKRETATLKCYPIPRHDTVYWYQQGPGQDPQFLISFYEKMQSDKGSIPDRFSAQQFSDYHSELNMSSLELGDSALYFCASSLAEEAFFGQGTRLTVV.

The CDR3 DNA reads as TGTGCCAGCAGTTCAAAAGACAGGGGCCCTTACAATGAGCAGTTCTTC. It encodes CASSSKDRGPYNEQFF. The chain has TRBV27 and TRBJ2-1, with 8 nucleotides matching TRBD1. CDR3 length: 16 amino acids. Germline CDR1 is MNHEY and CDR2 is SMNVEV (reference sequence). With V trimmed by 4 bases and J by 4 bases, 9 bases remained unmatched.

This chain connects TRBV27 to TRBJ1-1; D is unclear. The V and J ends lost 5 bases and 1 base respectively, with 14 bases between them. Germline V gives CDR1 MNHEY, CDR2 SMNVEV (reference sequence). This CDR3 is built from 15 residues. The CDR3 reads CASSPRQAGNTEAFF. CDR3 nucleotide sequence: TGTGCCAGCAGTCCGAGACAAGCGGGGAACACTGAAGCTTTCTTT.

CDR3 loop: CASSYGEGRYNEQFF. Written as DNA, the CDR3 is TGTGCCAGCAGTTACGGGGAGGGCCGATACAATGAGCAGTTCTTC. The chain links TRBV6-6 to TRBJ2-1, with 7 bases lining up with TRBD2. Germline V gene lookup returns CDR1 MNHNY and CDR2 SVGAGI (reference sequence). V was clipped by 2 bases and J by 4 bases; unmatched bases: 5. The CDR3 length is 15 residues.

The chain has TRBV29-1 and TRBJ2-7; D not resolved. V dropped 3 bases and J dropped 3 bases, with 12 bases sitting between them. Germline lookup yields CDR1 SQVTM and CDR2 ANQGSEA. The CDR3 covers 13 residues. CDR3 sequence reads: CSVDFGPGYEQYF. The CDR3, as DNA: TGCAGCGTTGATTTTGGACCGGGCTACGAGCAGTACTTC.

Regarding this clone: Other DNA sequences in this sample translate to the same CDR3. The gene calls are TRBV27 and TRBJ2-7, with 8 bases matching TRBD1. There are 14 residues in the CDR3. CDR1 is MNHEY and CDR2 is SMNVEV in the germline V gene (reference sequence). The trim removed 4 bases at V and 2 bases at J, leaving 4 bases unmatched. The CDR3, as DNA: TGTGCCAGCAGTTCCCGGGACAGGACCTACGAGCAGTACTTC. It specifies CASSSRDRTYEQYF.

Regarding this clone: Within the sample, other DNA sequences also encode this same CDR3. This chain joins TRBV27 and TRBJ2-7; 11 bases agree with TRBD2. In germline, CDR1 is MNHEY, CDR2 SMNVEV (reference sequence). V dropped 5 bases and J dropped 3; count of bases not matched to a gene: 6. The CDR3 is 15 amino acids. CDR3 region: CASSLSGRAGYEQYF. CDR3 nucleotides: TGTGCCAGCAGTCTTAGCGGGAGGGCCGGCTACGAGCAGTACTTC.